This T cell receptor beta chain was recovered during a study of shared clonotypes between healthy human individuals. Study-level findings and limits: Around 5.3% of naive CD4 clonotypes were shared across four donors.

For this clone: The antigen is unknown.

Original handling: Junction-only sequences without quality scores were provided by ImmunoSEQ, so filtering was different. Assay: immunoSEQ multiplex PCR; the TCRdb copy retains only in-frame clones and omits some. V and J calls and clone size are copied from that table; D and trimming were computed from the DNA. The sample lists about 700,000 clones; 74% were seen once. This receptor was taken from a woman aged 30 to 39 in good health. Material: memory CD4+ T cells sorted from blood. Documented subset: CD45RA-negative fraction.

The CDR3 loop reads CASTIWGVNYGYTF. The CDR3, as DNA: TGTGCCAGCACCATCTGGGGGGTTAACTATGGCTACACCTTC. The chain employs TRBV28 and TRBJ1-2; D is possibly TRBD1 (5 bases). Germline V gene sequence: CDR1 MDHEN, CDR2 SYDVKM. The CDR3 consists of 14 residues. V lost 7 bases to trimming and J lost 1 base, with 13 bases between them.